Each of the 13 T cell receptor beta chains below was sequenced from the same sample in a study of T cell repertoires in cytomegalovirus infection. TCRdb re-analysed the reads in MiXCR, keeping a single row per CDR3 protein. This table has approximately 600,000 distinct CDR3 sequences, under 45% appearing once. For these TCRs, the target antigens are not known. The material was cultured PBMCs, obtained from culture after CMV antigen stimulation. These receptors all come from a human donor in good health (CMV status not recorded). Some clones in this sample may be carry-over from other donors' samples.

This chain joins TRBV7-2 and TRBJ2-2, with D possibly matching TRBD2 (5 bases). V dropped 5 bases and J dropped 0 bases, with 13 bases sitting between them. The CDR3 spans 16 residues. The V gene's germline CDR1 is SGHTA and CDR2 FQGNSA. CDR3: CASSRGGSSNTGELFF. The CDR3 nucleotides are TGTGCCAGCAGCCGAGGAGGCTCGTCGAACACCGGGGAGCTGTTTTTT.

The chain couples TRBV9 to TRBJ2-2; 7 bases line up with TRBD2. CDR1 and CDR2 from the germline V gene are SGDLS and YYNGEE. This CDR3 has 14 amino acids. The J segment lost 2 bases and the V segment lost 5 bases, leaving 3 bases of the junction unmatched. The CDR3: CASRVTSNTGELFF. The CDR3 DNA reads as TGTGCCAGCAGGGTGACTAGCAACACCGGGGAGCTGTTTTTT.

V is TRBV7-2 and J is TRBJ2-5, with 7 bases lining up with TRBD2. The CDR3 totals 15 residues. In germline, CDR1 is SGHTA, CDR2 FQGNSA. V shed 1 base, J shed 1 base, and the junction held 3 bases outside the gene matches. CDR3 in DNA: TGTGCCAGCAGCTTAGACGGGGGGATCCAAGAGACCCAGTACTTC. Translation gives CASSLDGGIQETQYF.

The CDR3 DNA reads as TGTGCCAGCAGTGACAGGGGAGGGTTGAGCGTCGAGCAGTACTTC. Protein: CASSDRGGLSVEQYF. The rearrangement uses TRBV6-5 and TRBJ2-7; TRBD1 might be the D (8 bases). V was clipped by 5 bases and J by 6 bases, with 20 bases between them. The germline V gene has CDR1 MNHEY and CDR2 SVGAGI. The CDR3 consists of 15 residues.

The CDR3 DNA follows: TGTGCCAGCAGCTTTGAGAGTCGAGAGACCCAGTACTTC. Its translation is CASSFESRETQYF. The chain carries TRBV7-8 and TRBJ2-5, with no clear D. V lost 3 bases and J lost 4, with 9 bases in between. Germline lookup yields CDR1 SGHVS and CDR2 FQNEAQ. CDR3 length equals 13 residues.

This clonotype has a count of ten or more. This chain links TRBV7-2 with TRBJ2-5, with TRBD1 matching over 7 bases. J was trimmed by 5 bases and V by 5 bases; bases with no gene match: 14. In germline, CDR1 is SGHTA, CDR2 FQGNSA. The CDR3 covers 16 residues. CDR3 coding DNA: TGTGCCAGCAGCCCTCGGACAGGCACCTACGGGGAGACCCAGTACTTC. It translates to CASSPRTGTYGETQYF.

J is TRBJ2-1 and V is TRBV27; TRBD2 aligns across 10 bases. Germline V gene sequence: CDR1 MNHEY, CDR2 SMNVEV (reference sequence). V lost 5 bases and J lost 5; bases outside the gene matches: 6. CDR3 length: 15 residues. DNA of the CDR3: TGTGCCAGCAGTCCCGGGACTAGCGATGACAATGAGCAGTTCTTC. It yields the protein CASSPGTSDDNEQFF.

The chain is built from TRBV6-2 or TRBV6-3 and TRBJ2-7; D is unclear. Germline CDR1 reads MNHEY; CDR2 reads SVGEGT. The CDR3 consists of 11 residues. V gave up 5 bases and J gave up 7 bases, with 9 bases separating them. The CDR3 here is CASSRTREQYF. CDR3 bases: TGTGCCAGCAGTAGAACTCGGGAGCAGTACTTC.

This clonotype has just a few counts. This chain connects TRBV7-6 to TRBJ1-5; D is undetermined. V lost 1 base, J lost 5 bases, and 9 bases lay in between. Germline assignment: CDR1 SGHVS and CDR2 FNYEAQ. The CDR3 extends over 14 amino acids. CDR3 sequence reads: CASSLGVGDQPQHF. The CDR3 DNA is TGTGCCAGCAGCTTAGGTGTCGGAGATCAGCCCCAGCATTTT.

The chain is built from TRBV7-8 and TRBJ2-1, with 7 bases fitting TRBD2. Germline CDR1 and CDR2: SGHVS and FQNEAQ. Trimming took 4 bases from V and 0 from J; bases not matched to a gene: 9. CDR3 length: 17 residues. The CDR3 bases are TGTGCCAGCAGCTCCGGGGGGTCGGAGATCTCCTACAATGAGCAGTTCTTC. This sequence encodes CASSSGGSEISYNEQFF.

This clonotype turned up a few times. CDR3 residues: CASSLVYRGSYEQYF. CDR3 coding DNA: TGTGCCAGCAGCTTAGTATACAGGGGCTCCTACGAGCAGTACTTC. This chain uses TRBV7-2 with TRBJ2-7, with 7 bases lining up with TRBD1. The germline V gene has CDR1 SGHTA and CDR2 FQGNSA. Trimming cost V 1 base and J 0 bases; bases outside gene matches: 3. The CDR3 consists of 15 residues.

This chain links TRBV12-3 or TRBV12-4 with TRBJ2-7; D may correspond to TRBD1 or TRBD2 (5 bases each). V was trimmed by 7 bases and J by 3 bases, leaving 16 bases between them. The length of the CDR3 is 14 residues. The CDR3 spells CASTGRDRSYEQYF. As DNA, the CDR3 is TGTGCCAGCACTGGCCGGGACCGAAGCTACGAGCAGTACTTC.

The chain combines TRBV7-2 with TRBJ1-3; weak D call: TRBD1 (6 bases). The CDR3 is 16 residues long. Germline V CDR1 and CDR2: SGHTA, FQGNSA. The germline V and J ends were trimmed by 1 base and 0 bases, with 10 bases remaining between them. The CDR3 spells CASSLVQGHSGNTIYF. The CDR3 DNA sequence: TGTGCCAGCAGCTTAGTTCAGGGACACTCTGGAAACACCATATATTTT.